The 28 T cell receptor beta chains in this list originate from one sample, sequenced in a study of CD8 T cells in ankylosing spondylitis (dated by TCRdb to 2016 to 2017). The method behind the library was 5' RACE. For sequencing, an Illumina HiSeq 2500 was employed. TCRdb ran its own pipeline on the public reads, namely fastp trimming at Q25 and MiXCR clone calling, and kept in-frame beta chains. When rows share a CDR3 protein, they turn into one entry using the most common DNA and genes. This sample is represented by roughly 35,000 distinct CDR3 sequences; approximately 9.9% of them were singletons. The ten most abundant clones make up 20% to 25% of the sample. The sequencing sample was made of synovial fluid, either unsorted or a sorted T cell fraction (not recorded which). All receptors derive from a male donor with ankylosing spondylitis.

Sample share makes this clonotype large. The chain recombines TRBV28 with TRBJ2-7, with D maybe TRBD1 (6 bases). V was pared by 8 bases and J by 7 bases, with 24 bases between. CDR1 MDHEN and CDR2 SYDVKM come from the germline V gene. This CDR3 is 15 amino acids long. The CDR3 sequence: CASRPRDRTSLEQYF. The CDR3 bases are TGTGCCAGCCGGCCGAGAGACAGGACGTCTTTGGAGCAGTACTTC.

This clonotype has only a few counts. The chain has TRBV25-1 and TRBJ2-2; D is ambiguous. V lost 3 bases and J 1 base, leaving 12 bases between the germline ends. Germline values: CDR1 MGHDK, CDR2 SYGVNS. The CDR3 totals 16 residues. CDR3 DNA sequence: TGTGCCAGCAGTGATCCCCGGACGGAGAACACCGGGGAGCTGTTTTTT. It encodes CASSDPRTENTGELFF.

This clonotype appeared many times. The J gene is TRBJ2-7, the V gene TRBV7-9; the match to TRBD2 covers 8 bases. This CDR3 has 14 amino acids. Germline CDR1 SEHNR, CDR2 FQNEAQ (reference sequence). Trimming removed 5 bases from V and 3 bases from J; junction bases left unmatched: 6. The DNA for the CDR3 is TGTGCCAGCAGCCCTACGGGGGGGAACTACGAGCAGTACTTC. This translates into CASSPTGGNYEQYF.

This clonotype was seen repeatedly, ten times or more. In DNA, the CDR3 is TGCGCCAGCAGCTTGGGGGCAGTAAGCTCCTACAATGAGCAGTTCTTC. It codes for CASSLGAVSSYNEQFF. V and J are TRBV5-1 and TRBJ2-1; D uncertain. The CDR3 is 16 amino acids. The germline V and J ends were trimmed by 0 bases and 0 bases, with 10 bases remaining between them. Germline CDR1 reads SGHRS; CDR2 reads YFSETQ.

This clonotype was seen a handful of times. J is TRBJ2-5 and V is TRBV9; possibly TRBD1 for D (5 bases). This CDR3 region has 13 residues. Germline lookup yields CDR1 SGDLS and CDR2 YYNGEE. Trimming removed 2 bases from V and 1 base from J, with 6 bases in between. The CDR3 spells CASSVGPQETQYF. In DNA, the CDR3 is TGTGCCAGCAGCGTGGGGCCCCAAGAGACCCAGTACTTC.

This clonotype was seen at least ten times. The chain is built from TRBV29-1 and TRBJ2-1; D unresolved. The germline V gene encodes CDR1 SQVTM and CDR2 ANQGSEA. V was pared by 6 bases and J by 6 bases, with 3 bases between. CDR3 length: 9 residues. Here the CDR3 reads CSVINEQFF. DNA of the CDR3: TGCAGCGTAATCAATGAGCAGTTCTTC.

This clonotype was seen at least ten times. The chain uses TRBV27 and TRBJ2-7; D is tentatively TRBD1 or TRBD2 (5 bases each). Trimming removed 2 bases at V and 6 bases at J, with 20 bases between. The germline V gene has CDR1 MNHEY and CDR2 SMNVEV (reference sequence). The CDR3 covers 16 residues. DNA of the CDR3: TGTGCCAGCAGTTTAACGATCCGGGGCAGTCGGTTCGAGCAGTACTTC. Encoded protein: CASSLTIRGSRFEQYF.

This rearrangement joins TRBV18 to TRBJ1-2; D unresolved. Germline V gene lookup returns CDR1 KGHSH and CDR2 LQKENI. Trimming took off 3 bases at V and 6 bases at J, with 11 bases between the two ends. This CDR3 is 13 amino acids long. The CDR3 DNA reads TGTGCCAGCTCACCTGGGTATCGAGATGGCTACACCTTC. It is translated as CASSPGYRDGYTF.

This clonotype was counted only a few times. The chain employs TRBV4-2 and TRBJ2-7; TRBD2 aligns across 9 bases. This CDR3 has 16 amino acids. Per the germline V gene, CDR1 is LGHNA and CDR2 is YNFKEQ. The V segment lost 0 bases and the J segment 5 bases; nucleotides outside the gene matches: 8. For the CDR3, the DNA is TGTGCCAGCAGCCAAGATGGGGGACTAGCCGGCCACGAGCAGTACTTC. Protein sequence: CASSQDGGLAGHEQYF.

This clonotype was recorded many times. The chain combines TRBV19 with TRBJ2-3; D perhaps matches TRBD2 (7 bases). V was shortened by 3 bases and J by 1 base, with 11 bases between the two germline ends. CDR3 length equals 15 residues. Germline assignment: CDR1 LNHDA and CDR2 SQIVND (reference sequence). CDR3 coding DNA: TGTGCCAGTAGTATCGGGGGGCCTGGCACAGATACGCAGTATTTT. As protein: CASSIGGPGTDTQYF. Full variable domain (missing parts from reference TRBV19 and TRBJ2-3): DGGITQSPKYLFRKEGQNVTLSCEQNLNHDAMYWYRQDPGQGLRLIYYSQIVNDFQKGDIAEGYSVSREKKESFPLTVTSAQKNPTAFYLCASSIGGPGTDTQYFGPGTRLTVL.

Ten or more counts support this clonotype. This rearrangement joins TRBV6-5 to TRBJ1-5; TRBD1 is a possible D gene (5 bases). Trimming removed 4 bases at V and 0 bases at J, with 13 bases between. The CDR3 is 16 amino acids. Germline loops: CDR1 MNHEY, CDR2 SVGAGI. This chain's CDR3 is CASSSGTVPSNQPQHF. CDR3 in DNA: TGTGCCAGCAGTTCCGGGACGGTTCCTAGCAATCAGCCCCAGCATTTT.

Only a few counts were recorded for this clonotype. V and J are TRBV19 and TRBJ2-7, with D maybe TRBD2 (6 bases). Trimming removed 7 bases from V and 6 bases from J, with 22 bases in between. This CDR3 has 15 residues. Germline V gene data show CDR1 as LNHDA and CDR2 as SQIVND (reference sequence). The CDR3 DNA reads as TGTGCCAGTAACCAGAGGGCGGGGCTTATGTCCGAGCAGTACTTC. Its translation is CASNQRAGLMSEQYF.

The table lists this clonotype with a few counts. The chain has TRBV10-3 and TRBJ1-6; 10 positions match TRBD1. CDR3 length: 14 residues. With V trimmed by 4 bases and J by 10 bases, 4 bases remained unmatched. Germline CDR1 is ENHRY and CDR2 is SYGVKD. Written as DNA, the CDR3 is TGTGCCATCAGTGTGGACAGGGGGGAATCACCCCTCCACTTT. Translating gives CAISVDRGESPLHF.

In its sample, this clonotype was seen many times. The chain carries TRBV5-6 and TRBJ1-1; D unclear. V was trimmed by 0 bases and J by 6 bases, leaving 6 bases between them. The CDR3 has 12 residues. Germline-derived CDR1 and CDR2 are SGHDT and YYEEEE. The DNA of the CDR3 is TGTGCCAGCAGCTTGGGTCGAGCTGAAGCTTTCTTT. Translating it yields CASSLGRAEAFF.

This clonotype was picked up a small number of times. V and J are TRBV7-9 and TRBJ2-3; D is unclear. Germline V CDR1 and CDR2: SEHNR, FQNEAQ (reference sequence). Trimming removed 5 bases from V and 3 bases from J, with 6 bases in between. The CDR3 has 12 residues. CDR3 residues: CASSQETDTQYF. The CDR3 bases are TGTGCCAGCAGCCAGGAAACAGATACGCAGTATTTT.

This CDR3 reads CSARGTGTAGWEQYF. CDR3 nucleotides: TGCAGTGCTAGAGGCACCGGGACCGCAGGTTGGGAGCAGTACTTC. The chain links TRBV20-1 to TRBJ2-7; D tentatively reads TRBD1 or TRBD2 (5 bases each). Germline CDR1 is DFQATT and CDR2 is SNEGSKA (reference sequence). This CDR3 has 15 amino acids. The V end lost 1 base, the J end lost 7 bases, and 20 bases lay between the germline ends.

This clonotype was observed at least ten times. The chain has TRBV7-9 and TRBJ2-5; D remains unclear. The ends were cut back, 4 bases at V and 2 bases at J, with 2 bases in the middle. The CDR3 has 11 residues. Looked up from germline, CDR1 is SEHNR and CDR2 is FQNEAQ (reference sequence). CDR3: CASSYQETQYF. In DNA, the CDR3 is TGTGCCAGCAGCTATCAAGAGACCCAGTACTTC. Together with reference TRBV7-9 and TRBJ2-5, the CDR3 gives the full variable domain: DTGVSQNPRHKITKRGQNVTFRCDPISEHNRLYWYRQTLGQGPEFLTYFQNEAQLEKSRLLSDRFSAERPKGSFSTLEIQRTEQGDSAMYLCASSYQETQYFGPGTRLLVL.

V usage is TRBV7-2 and J usage is TRBJ2-3; D is ambiguous. The CDR3 runs to 14 residues. Germline V gives CDR1 SGHTA, CDR2 FQGNSA. Trimming took 3 bases from V and 0 from J, leaving 7 bases between them. CDR3 DNA sequence: TGTGCCAGCAGCTTTTTCCCTAGCACAGATACGCAGTATTTT. This translates into CASSFFPSTDTQYF.

This clonotype was seen many times. This chain uses TRBV5-1 with TRBJ2-1; 12 bases are shared with TRBD2. The length of the CDR3 is 16 residues. Trimming took 8 bases from V and 7 from J; bases not matched to a gene: 13. The germline CDR1 and CDR2 sequences are SGHRS and YFSETQ. Here the CDR3 DNA reads TGCGCCAGTAACGAAGGACTAGCGGGACAGGCGAATGAGCAGTTCTTC. It codes for CASNEGLAGQANEQFF.

The table lists this clonotype with a few counts. The chain combines TRBV5-5 with TRBJ2-1; a weak D match, TRBD1 (6 bases). CDR1 is SGHKS, CDR2 YYEKEE, per germline (reference sequence). V was pared by 6 bases and J by 2 bases, with 18 bases between. The CDR3 has 16 residues. The CDR3 DNA is TGTGCCAGCATCCCGGTTACAGGGTTGACCTACAATGAGCAGTTCTTC. Its translation: CASIPVTGLTYNEQFF. The full variable domain, rest sourced from reference TRBV5-5 and TRBJ2-1, is DAGVTQSPTHLIKTRGQQVTLRCSPISGHKSVSWYQQVLGQGPQFIFQYYEKEERGRGNFPDRFSARQFPNYSSELNVNALLLGDSALYLCASIPVTGLTYNEQFFGPGTRLTVL.

This chain links TRBV12-3 or TRBV12-4 with TRBJ1-6; D is unresolved. Trimming left V 3 bases short and J 0 bases short, with 6 bases between. The CDR3 loop spans 15 amino acids. The CDR3 is CASSFGVSYNSPLHF. CDR3 DNA sequence: TGTGCCAGCAGTTTCGGGGTCTCCTATAATTCACCCCTCCACTTT.

This clonotype was recorded many times. CDR3 bases: TGCAGCGTTGATGTGGATGGGGCCAACGTCCTGACTTTC. It yields the protein CSVDVDGANVLTF. J is TRBJ2-6 and V is TRBV29-1; D remains unclear. V lost 3 bases and J 3 bases, leaving 6 bases between the germline ends. The CDR3 consists of 13 residues. Germline lookup yields CDR1 SQVTM and CDR2 ANQGSEA.

This clonotype came up many times. The chain uses TRBV6-5 and TRBJ2-1; no reliable D call. V gave up 10 bases and J gave up 8 bases, with 6 bases separating them. The CDR3 consists of 9 residues. Germline loops: CDR1 MNHEY, CDR2 SVGAGI. In nucleotides, the CDR3 is TGTGCCACCCGCGATGAGCAGTTCTTC. Its protein product is CATRDEQFF.

In this sample, this clonotype turned up many times. V usage is TRBV3-1 and J usage is TRBJ2-1; 9 nucleotides agree with TRBD1. Looked up from germline, CDR1 is LGHDT and CDR2 is YNNKEL (reference sequence). This CDR3 has 15 residues. The ends lost 4 bases at V and 9 bases at J; junction bases unmatched: 10. The CDR3 sequence: CASSRGQGPDGEQFF. Here the CDR3 DNA reads TGTGCCAGCAGCCGTGGACAGGGGCCGGACGGTGAGCAGTTCTTC.

This clonotype was observed at least ten times. The V and J genes are TRBV13 and TRBJ2-7; tentatively, D is TRBD1 or TRBD2 (5 bases each). V lost 8 bases, J lost 6 bases, and 11 bases lay in between. This CDR3 spans 11 amino acids. Per the germline V gene, CDR1 is PRHDT and CDR2 is FYEKMQ (reference sequence). The DNA of the CDR3 is TGTGCCAGCGGGGCTAGCTCCGAGCAGTACTTC. The encoded protein is CASGASSEQYF.

There are many counts of this clonotype. J is TRBJ1-5 and V is TRBV20-1; D might be TRBD1 (5 bases). The CDR3 contains 15 residues. Deletions cut 0 bases from V and 4 bases from J, with 13 bases between. The germline CDR1 and CDR2 sequences are DFQATT and SNEGSKA (reference sequence). This chain's CDR3 is CSARDLGRANQPQHF. CDR3 bases: TGCAGTGCTAGAGATCTCGGCAGGGCTAATCAGCCCCAGCATTTT.

In this sample, this clonotype turned up a few times. The chain's CDR3 is CASRDDRGEQYF. The DNA for the CDR3 is TGTGCCAGCAGGGACGACAGGGGCGAGCAGTACTTC. The genes are TRBV6-5 and TRBJ2-7; TRBD1 matches at 8 bases. This CDR3 contains 12 residues. CDR1 and CDR2 from the germline V gene are MNHEY and SVGAGI. V dropped 6 bases and J dropped 6; count of bases not matched to a gene: 4.

The chain combines TRBV2 with TRBJ1-1, with 7 bases fitting TRBD1. The trim removed 10 bases at V and 1 base at J, leaving 6 bases unmatched. The CDR3 runs to 13 residues. Germline lookup yields CDR1 SNHLY and CDR2 FYNNEI. The CDR3 coding sequence is TGTGCCATCCAGGGGGGAAAGAACACTGAAGCTTTCTTT. This gives the protein CAIQGGKNTEAFF.